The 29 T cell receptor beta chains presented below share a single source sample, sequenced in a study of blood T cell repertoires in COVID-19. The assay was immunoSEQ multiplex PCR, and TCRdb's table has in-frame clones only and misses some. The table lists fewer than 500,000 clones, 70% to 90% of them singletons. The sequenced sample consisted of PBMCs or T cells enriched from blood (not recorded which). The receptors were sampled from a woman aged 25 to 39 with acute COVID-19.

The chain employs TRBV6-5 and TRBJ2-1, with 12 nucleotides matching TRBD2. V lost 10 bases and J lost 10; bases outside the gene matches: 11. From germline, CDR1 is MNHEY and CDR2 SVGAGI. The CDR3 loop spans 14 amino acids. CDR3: CATSARLAGDEQFF. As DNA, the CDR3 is TGTGCCACCAGCGCTCGACTAGCGGGGGACGAGCAGTTCTTC.

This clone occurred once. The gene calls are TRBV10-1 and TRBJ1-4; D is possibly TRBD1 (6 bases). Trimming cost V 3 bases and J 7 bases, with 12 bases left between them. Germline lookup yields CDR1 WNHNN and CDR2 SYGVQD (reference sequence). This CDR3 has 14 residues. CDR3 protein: CASSDGGPGEKLFF. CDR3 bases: TGCGCCAGCAGTGATGGGGGCCCCGGTGAAAAACTGTTTTTT.

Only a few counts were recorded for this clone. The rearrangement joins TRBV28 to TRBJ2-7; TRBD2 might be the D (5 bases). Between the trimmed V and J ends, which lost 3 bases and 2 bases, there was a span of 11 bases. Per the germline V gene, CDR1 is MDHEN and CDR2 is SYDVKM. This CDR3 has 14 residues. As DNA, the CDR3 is TGTGCCAGCAGTTTCCCCGGGAACACCTACGAGCAGTACTTC. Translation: CASSFPGNTYEQYF.

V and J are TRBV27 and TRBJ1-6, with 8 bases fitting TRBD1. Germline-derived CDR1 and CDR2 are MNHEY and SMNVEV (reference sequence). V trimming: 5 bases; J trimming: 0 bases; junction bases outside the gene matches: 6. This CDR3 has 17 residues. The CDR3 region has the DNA TGTGCCAGCAGTACCCGGACAGGGAGCTCCTATAATTCACCCCTCCACTTT. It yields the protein CASSTRTGSSYNSPLHF.

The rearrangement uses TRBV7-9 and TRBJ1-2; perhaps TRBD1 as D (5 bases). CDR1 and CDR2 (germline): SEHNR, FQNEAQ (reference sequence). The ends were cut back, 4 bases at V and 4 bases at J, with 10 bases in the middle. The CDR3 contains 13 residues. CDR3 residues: CASSSDRIYGYTF. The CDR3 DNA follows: TGTGCCAGCAGCTCTGACAGAATCTATGGCTACACCTTC. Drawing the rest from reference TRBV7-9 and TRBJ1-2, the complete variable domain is DTGVSQNPRHKITKRGQNVTFRCDPISEHNRLYWYRQTLGQGPEFLTYFQNEAQLEKSRLLSDRFSAERPKGSFSTLEIQRTEQGDSAMYLCASSSDRIYGYTFGSGTRLTVV.

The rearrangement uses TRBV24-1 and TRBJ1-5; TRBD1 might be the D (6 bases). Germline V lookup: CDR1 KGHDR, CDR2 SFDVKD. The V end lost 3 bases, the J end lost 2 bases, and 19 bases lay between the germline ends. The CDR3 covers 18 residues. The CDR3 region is CATSDPQGPGGGNQPQHF. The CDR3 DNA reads TGTGCCACCAGTGATCCCCAGGGGCCCGGAGGTGGCAATCAGCCCCAGCATTTT.

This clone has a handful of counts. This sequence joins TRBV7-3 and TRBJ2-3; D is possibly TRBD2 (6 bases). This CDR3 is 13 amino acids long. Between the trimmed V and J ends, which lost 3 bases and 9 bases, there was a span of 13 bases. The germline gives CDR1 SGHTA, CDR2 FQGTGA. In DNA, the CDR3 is TGTGCCAGCAGCTTCTCCCCGGGGGAAACGCAGTATTTT. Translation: CASSFSPGETQYF.

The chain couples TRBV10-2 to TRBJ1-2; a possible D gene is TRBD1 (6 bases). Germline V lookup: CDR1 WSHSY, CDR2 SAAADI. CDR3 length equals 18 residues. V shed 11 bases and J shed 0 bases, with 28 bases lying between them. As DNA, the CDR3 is TGCGCCGCCAGCAGTGCCGGGGTTGGACAGTCCCCTAACTATGGCTACACCTTC. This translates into CAASSAGVGQSPNYGYTF.

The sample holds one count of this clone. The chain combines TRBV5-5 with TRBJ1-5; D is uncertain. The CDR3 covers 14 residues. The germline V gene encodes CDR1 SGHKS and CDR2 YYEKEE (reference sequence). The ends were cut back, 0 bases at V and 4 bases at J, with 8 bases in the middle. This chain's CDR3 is CASSLGFGNQPQHF. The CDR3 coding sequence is TGTGCCAGCAGCTTGGGATTCGGGAATCAGCCCCAGCATTTT. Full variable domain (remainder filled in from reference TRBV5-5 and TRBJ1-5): DAGVTQSPTHLIKTRGQQVTLRCSPISGHKSVSWYQQVLGQGPQFIFQYYEKEERGRGNFPDRFSARQFPNYSSELNVNALLLGDSALYLCASSLGFGNQPQHFGDGTRLSIL.

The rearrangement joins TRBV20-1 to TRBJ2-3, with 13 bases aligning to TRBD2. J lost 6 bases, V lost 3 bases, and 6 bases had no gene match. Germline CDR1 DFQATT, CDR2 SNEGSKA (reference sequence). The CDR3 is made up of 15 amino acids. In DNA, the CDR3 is TGCAGTGCTAGTCGACTAGCGGGGGGTGGGGATACGCAGTATTTT. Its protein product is CSASRLAGGGDTQYF.

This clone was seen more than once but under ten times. The CDR3 sequence is CASGPTGLSYNEQFF. As DNA, the CDR3 is TGTGCCAGCGGACCGACAGGGCTCTCCTACAATGAGCAGTTCTTC. V and J are TRBV2 and TRBJ2-1; the match to TRBD1 covers 7 bases. The CDR3 runs to 15 residues. V gave up 8 bases and J gave up 0 bases; unmatched junction bases: 7. CDR1 is SNHLY, CDR2 FYNNEI, per germline.

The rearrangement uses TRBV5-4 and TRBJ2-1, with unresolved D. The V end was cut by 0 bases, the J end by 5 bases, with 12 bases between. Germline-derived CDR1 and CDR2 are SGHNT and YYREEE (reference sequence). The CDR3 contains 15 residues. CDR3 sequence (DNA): TGTGCCAGCAGCTTGGCCCCAGGTTTGGACAATGAGCAGTTCTTC. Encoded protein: CASSLAPGLDNEQFF.

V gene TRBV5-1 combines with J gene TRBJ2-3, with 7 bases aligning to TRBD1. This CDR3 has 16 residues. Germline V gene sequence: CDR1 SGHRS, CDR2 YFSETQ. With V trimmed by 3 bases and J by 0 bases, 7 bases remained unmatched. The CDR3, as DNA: TGCGCCAGCAGCTGGGGACAGTATGCTAGCACAGATACGCAGTATTTT. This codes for CASSWGQYASTDTQYF.

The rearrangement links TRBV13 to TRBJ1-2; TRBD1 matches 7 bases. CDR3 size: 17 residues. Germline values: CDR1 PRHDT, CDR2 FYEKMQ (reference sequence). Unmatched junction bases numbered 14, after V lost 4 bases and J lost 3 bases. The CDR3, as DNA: TGTGCCAGCAGCTACCCAACCGGGACAGCGCCCGACTATGGCTACACCTTC. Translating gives CASSYPTGTAPDYGYTF.

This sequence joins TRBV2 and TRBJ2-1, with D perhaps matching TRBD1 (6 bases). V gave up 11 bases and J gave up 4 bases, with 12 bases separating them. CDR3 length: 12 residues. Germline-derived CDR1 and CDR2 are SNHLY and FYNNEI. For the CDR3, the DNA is TGTGCCGAAAATGACAGGTACAATGAGCAGTTCTTC. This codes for CAENDRYNEQFF.

The CDR3 loop reads CASTLLGTSGGKVYYEQYF. In DNA, the CDR3 is TGCGCCAGCACCCTACTGGGGACTAGCGGGGGGAAAGTATACTACGAGCAGTACTTC. V is TRBV10-2 and J is TRBJ2-7; 15 bases line up with TRBD2. CDR1 and CDR2 (germline): WSHSY, SAAADI. This CDR3 spans 19 amino acids. Trimming cost V 7 bases and J 3 bases; bases outside gene matches: 16.

The DNA for the CDR3 is TGTGCCAGCAGCTTCGGCGGGGGGGCCGGCAATGAGCAGTTCTTC. Translating it yields CASSFGGGAGNEQFF. The gene calls are TRBV5-4 and TRBJ2-1, with 9 positions matching TRBD2. This CDR3 spans 15 amino acids. Germline V lookup: CDR1 SGHNT, CDR2 YYREEE (reference sequence). V trimming: 2 bases; J trimming: 6 bases; junction bases outside the gene matches: 6.

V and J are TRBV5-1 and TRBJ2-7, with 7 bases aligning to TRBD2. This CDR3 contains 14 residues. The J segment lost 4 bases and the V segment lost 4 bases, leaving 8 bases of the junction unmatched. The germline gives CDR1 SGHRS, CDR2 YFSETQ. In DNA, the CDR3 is TGCGCCAGCAGCGGCCCTAGCGGAGATTACGAGCAGTACTTC. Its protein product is CASSGPSGDYEQYF.

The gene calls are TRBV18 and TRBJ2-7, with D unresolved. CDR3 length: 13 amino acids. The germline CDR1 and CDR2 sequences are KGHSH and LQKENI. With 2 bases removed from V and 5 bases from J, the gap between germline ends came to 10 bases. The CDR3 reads CASSPGSRHEQYF. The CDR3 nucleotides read TGTGCCAGCTCACCAGGCTCCAGGCACGAGCAGTACTTC.

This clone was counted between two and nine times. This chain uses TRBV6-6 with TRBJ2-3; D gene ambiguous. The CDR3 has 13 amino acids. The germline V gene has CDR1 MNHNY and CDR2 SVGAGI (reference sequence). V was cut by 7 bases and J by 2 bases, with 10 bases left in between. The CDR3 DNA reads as TGTGCCAGCACTCACATTAACACAGATACGCAGTATTTT. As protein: CASTHINTDTQYF.

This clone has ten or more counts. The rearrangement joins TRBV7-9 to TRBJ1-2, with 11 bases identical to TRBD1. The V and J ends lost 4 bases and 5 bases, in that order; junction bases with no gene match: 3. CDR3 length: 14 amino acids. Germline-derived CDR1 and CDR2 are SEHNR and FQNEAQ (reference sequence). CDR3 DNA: TGTGCCAGCAGCTCCGGGACAGGGGGTTATGGCTACACCTTC. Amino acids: CASSSGTGGYGYTF.

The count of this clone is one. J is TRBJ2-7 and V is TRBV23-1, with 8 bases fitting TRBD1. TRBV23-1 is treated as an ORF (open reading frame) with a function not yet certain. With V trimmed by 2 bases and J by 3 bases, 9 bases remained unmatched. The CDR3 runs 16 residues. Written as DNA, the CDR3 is TGCGCCAGCAGTCAACCGCCCGACAGGGGAAACTACGAGCAGTACTTC. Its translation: CASSQPPDRGNYEQYF.

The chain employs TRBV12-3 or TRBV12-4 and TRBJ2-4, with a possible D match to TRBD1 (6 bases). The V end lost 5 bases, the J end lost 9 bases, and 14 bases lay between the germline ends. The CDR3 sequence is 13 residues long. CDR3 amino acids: CASSGQPTGIQYF. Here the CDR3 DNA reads TGTGCCAGCAGTGGACAGCCCACAGGCATTCAGTACTTC.

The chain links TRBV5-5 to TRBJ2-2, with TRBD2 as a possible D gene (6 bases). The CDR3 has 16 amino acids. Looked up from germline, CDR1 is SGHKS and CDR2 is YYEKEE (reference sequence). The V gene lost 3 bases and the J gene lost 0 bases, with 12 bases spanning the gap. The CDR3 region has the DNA TGTGCCAGCAGCTCCCCTTCGGGAGCGAACACCGGGGAGCTGTTTTTT. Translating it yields CASSSPSGANTGELFF.

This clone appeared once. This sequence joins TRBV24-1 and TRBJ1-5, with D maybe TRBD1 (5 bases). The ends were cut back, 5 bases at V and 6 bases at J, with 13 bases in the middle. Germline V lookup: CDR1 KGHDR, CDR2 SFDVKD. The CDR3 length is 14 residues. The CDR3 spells CATSGDSVFQPQHF. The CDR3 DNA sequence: TGTGCCACCAGTGGTGACAGCGTCTTTCAGCCCCAGCATTTT.

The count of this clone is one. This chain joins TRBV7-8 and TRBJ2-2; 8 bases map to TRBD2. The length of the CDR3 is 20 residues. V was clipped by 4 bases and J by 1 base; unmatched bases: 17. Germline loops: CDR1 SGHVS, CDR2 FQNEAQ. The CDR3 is CASSSLWSGYSGGNTGELFF. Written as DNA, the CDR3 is TGTGCCAGCAGCTCCCTTTGGTCTGGCTACAGCGGGGGGAACACCGGGGAGCTGTTTTTT.

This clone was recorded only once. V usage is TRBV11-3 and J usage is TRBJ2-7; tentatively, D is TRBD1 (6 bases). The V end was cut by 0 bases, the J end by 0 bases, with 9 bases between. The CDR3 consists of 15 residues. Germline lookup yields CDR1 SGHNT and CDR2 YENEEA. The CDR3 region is CASSLESDSSYEQYF. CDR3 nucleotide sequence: TGTGCCAGCAGCTTAGAATCGGACAGCTCCTACGAGCAGTACTTC.

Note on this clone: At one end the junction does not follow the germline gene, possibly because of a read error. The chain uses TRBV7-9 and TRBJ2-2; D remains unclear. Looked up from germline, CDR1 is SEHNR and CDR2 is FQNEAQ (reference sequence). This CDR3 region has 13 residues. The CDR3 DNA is TGTGCGAGCAGGCAGGTGGACACCGGGGAGCTGTTTTTT. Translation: CASRQVDTGELFF.

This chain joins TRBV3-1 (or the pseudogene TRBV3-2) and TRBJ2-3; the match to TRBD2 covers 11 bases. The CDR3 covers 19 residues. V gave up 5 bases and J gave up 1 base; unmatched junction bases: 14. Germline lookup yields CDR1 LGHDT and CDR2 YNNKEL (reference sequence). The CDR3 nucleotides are TGTGCCAGCAGCTACACACTAGCGGGGGCAGGCTTTGGCACAGATACGCAGTATTTT. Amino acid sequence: CASSYTLAGAGFGTDTQYF.